Below, 6 T cell receptor beta chains from the same sample are listed, as sequenced in a study of shared clonotypes between healthy human individuals. TCRdb keeps only in-frame clones here, not all; method: immunoSEQ multiplex PCR. This table holds roughly 2.2 million clones, 85% to 95% found once. Sample: naive CD4+ T cells from PBMCs. Subset reported: CD45RA+ positively selected. The origin of the receptors is a man in his late teens or twenties in good health. Some clones in this sample may be carry-over from other donors' samples.

The chain uses TRBV7-3 and TRBJ2-3, with 7 bases that match TRBD2. V was pared by 0 bases and J by 3 bases, with 3 bases of the junction left unmatched. The CDR3 is made up of 15 amino acids. Germline CDR1 is SGHTA and CDR2 is FQGTGA. CDR3 DNA sequence: TGTGCCAGCAGCTTAACGGGAGGGCAGACAGATACGCAGTATTTT. Translating it yields CASSLTGGQTDTQYF.

On this clone: This specimen includes other DNA sequences encoding the same CDR3. The chain has TRBV28 and TRBJ1-2; D is undetermined. Trimming removed 3 bases at V and 4 bases at J, with 9 bases between. The length of the CDR3 is 13 residues. Germline CDR1 and CDR2: MDHEN and SYDVKM. The CDR3 DNA reads as TGTGCCAGCAGTTTGTCAGTCTCCTATGGCTACACCTTC. Its translation is CASSLSVSYGYTF.

This chain links TRBV7-9 with TRBJ1-4; the D is unclear. Trimming removed 8 bases from V and 0 bases from J, with 7 bases in between. The length of the CDR3 is 13 residues. The V gene's germline CDR1 is SEHNR and CDR2 FQNEAQ (reference sequence). The CDR3, as DNA: TGTGCCAGCGGTAAAACAACTAATGAAAAACTGTTTTTT. Translation: CASGKTTNEKLFF.

The V call is TRBV5-1, the J call TRBJ1-1; a weak D match, TRBD1 (6 bases). The ends were cut back, 3 bases at V and 1 base at J, with 10 bases in the middle. This CDR3 region has 14 residues. Germline V gene lookup returns CDR1 SGHRS and CDR2 YFSETQ. The DNA of the CDR3 is TGCGCCAGCAGCTATCTGGACAGGAACACTGAAGCTTTCTTT. Translated: CASSYLDRNTEAFF.

The chain carries TRBV11-2 and TRBJ1-3, with no clear D. Germline V gene lookup returns CDR1 SGHAT and CDR2 FQNNGV. Trimming removed 2 bases from V and 7 bases from J, with 6 bases in between. The CDR3 has 12 residues. In DNA, the CDR3 is TGTGCCAGCAGCTTAATCGGGAACACCATATATTTT. The encoded protein is CASSLIGNTIYF.

The chain joins TRBV5-4 to TRBJ1-1, with 7 bases lining up with TRBD1. The V segment lost 4 bases and the J segment 4 bases; nucleotides outside the gene matches: 13. CDR1 is SGHNT and CDR2 is YYREEE in the germline V gene (reference sequence). There are 16 residues in the CDR3. The CDR3: CASSPRGGGVSTEAFF. As DNA, the CDR3 is TGTGCCAGCAGCCCAAGAGGGGGCGGGGTGAGCACTGAAGCTTTCTTT.